What follows describes a single TCR beta chain. The sample comes from a study of shared clonotypes between healthy human individuals. The authors sequenced unsorted PBMC DNA on ten immunoSEQ deep assay plates. TCRdb's table, derived via immunoSEQ multiplex PCR, lists solely in-frame clones and lacks some. The repertoire holds about half a million clones, with around 79% as singletons. The ends lost 4 bases at V and 0 bases at J; junction bases unmatched: 6. The germline gives CDR1 SGHKS, CDR2 YYEKEE (reference sequence). This CDR3 spans 16 amino acids. This clonotype was sampled from a woman in her thirties or forties in good health. Some clones in this sample may be carry-over from other donors' samples. Specimen: PBMCs. J is TRBJ2-2 and V is TRBV5-5, with 7 bases matching TRBD1. The CDR3 reads CASSPPGQSNTGELFF. Here the CDR3 DNA reads TGTGCCAGCAGCCCACCGGGACAGTCGAACACCGGGGAGCTGTTTTTT.